The present entry profiles one TCR beta chain with its context. The data originate from a study of CD8 T cells in Susac syndrome. Overall study: Sequenced Susac syndrome patients included roughly six with clinically active disease and 8 or 9 in remission. Intravenous immunoglobulin alone or corticosteroids were being given to patients with Susac syndrome at blood draw, unless they were therapy-naive.

FACS was used to enrich TEMRA cells, whereas the CD8+ and CD4+ T cells were obtained by negative isolation. The authors reverse transcribed roughly 0.5 to 1 ug RNA with random hexamers. TCR beta CDR3 was amplified by immunoSEQ multiplex PCR. This amplification extended across 54 Vbeta and 13 Jbeta segments. MiXCR, run by TCRdb on the immunoSEQ multiplex PCR reads, gives a single entry per CDR3 protein. The sample shows around 170,000 distinct CDR3 sequences, more than 85% of them seen only once. This sequence originates from a human donor with Susac syndrome. Source material: CD8+ T cells from PBMCs.

The CDR3 nucleotides are TGTGCCAGCAGTCGTTCGAGGACAGGGGGCCAAGAGACCCAGTACTTC. Protein product: CASSRSRTGGQETQYF. The chain uses TRBV7-8 and TRBJ2-5, with TRBD1 matching 10 bases. CDR1 is SGHVS, CDR2 FQNEAQ, per germline. The CDR3 sequence is 16 residues long. V was pared by 6 bases and J by 1 base, with 8 bases of the junction left unmatched.